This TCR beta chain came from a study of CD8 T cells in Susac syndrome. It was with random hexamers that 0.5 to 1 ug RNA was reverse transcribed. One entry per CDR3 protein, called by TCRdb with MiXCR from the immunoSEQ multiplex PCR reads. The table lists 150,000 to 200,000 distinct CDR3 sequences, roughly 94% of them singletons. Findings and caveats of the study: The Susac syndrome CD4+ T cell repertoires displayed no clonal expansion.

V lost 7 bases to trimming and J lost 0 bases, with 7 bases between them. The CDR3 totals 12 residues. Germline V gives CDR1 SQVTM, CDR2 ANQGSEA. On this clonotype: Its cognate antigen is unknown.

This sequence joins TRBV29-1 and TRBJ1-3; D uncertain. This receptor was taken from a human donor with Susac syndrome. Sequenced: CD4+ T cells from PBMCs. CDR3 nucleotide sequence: TGCAGCGCCGGGTCCTCTGGAAACACCATATATTTT. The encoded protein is CSAGSSGNTIYF.